What follows are 21 T cell receptor beta chains derived from one specimen sequenced in a study of blood T cell repertoires in COVID-19. The assay was immunoSEQ multiplex PCR, and TCRdb's table has in-frame clones only and misses some. The table shows tens of thousands of clones, with roughly 82% occurring only once. Specimen: peripheral blood. Receptor source: a woman aged 60-75 years with acute or convalescent COVID-19.

The chain has TRBV19 and TRBJ2-3, with D possibly matching TRBD2 (5 bases). The germline V gene has CDR1 LNHDA and CDR2 SQIVND (reference sequence). The CDR3 spans 16 residues. The germline V and J ends were trimmed by 5 bases and 0 bases, with 15 bases remaining between them. The CDR3 protein is CASSAGLGISTDTQYF. The CDR3 nucleotides read TGTGCCAGTAGTGCGGGTCTTGGAATCAGCACAGATACGCAGTATTTT.

As concerns this clone: This specimen includes other DNA sequences encoding the same CDR3. The chain joins TRBV11-2 to TRBJ1-3; no clear D gene. The germline V gene has CDR1 SGHAT and CDR2 FQNNGV. The CDR3 contains 13 residues. The V end lost 4 bases, the J end lost 0 bases, and 4 bases lay between the germline ends. CDR3 DNA: TGTGCCAGCAGCTGGAGCTCTGGAAACACCATATATTTT. The encoded protein is CASSWSSGNTIYF.

This clone was seen only a few times. The rearrangement links TRBV5-5 to TRBJ2-7; TRBD2 is a possible D gene (5 bases). Deletions cut 4 bases from V and 2 bases from J, with 16 bases between. This CDR3 comprises 15 residues. Germline loops: CDR1 SGHKS, CDR2 YYEKEE (reference sequence). The CDR3 sequence is CASSPDSTIAYEQYF. The CDR3 coding sequence is TGTGCCAGCAGCCCGGACTCGACGATTGCCTACGAGCAGTACTTC.

The chain employs TRBV19 and TRBJ1-2; 9 bases line up with TRBD1. CDR1 LNHDA and CDR2 SQIVND come from the germline V gene (reference sequence). The V segment lost 6 bases and the J segment 4 bases; nucleotides outside the gene matches: 9. CDR3 size: 15 residues. The CDR3 region has the DNA TGTGCCAGTAGAATTTCCGGGACAGGGCCCTATGGCTACACCTTC. Protein product: CASRISGTGPYGYTF.

The chain carries TRBV18 and TRBJ1-2, with D perhaps TRBD1 (6 bases). This CDR3 is built from 15 residues. V was trimmed by 2 bases and J by 2 bases, leaving 12 bases between them. Germline loops: CDR1 KGHSH, CDR2 LQKENI. The chain's CDR3 is CASSPRTEPNYGYTF. The DNA for the CDR3 is TGTGCCAGCTCACCAAGGACAGAGCCAAACTATGGCTACACCTTC.

The chain has TRBV19 and TRBJ2-5; perhaps TRBD2 as D (6 bases). This CDR3 spans 14 amino acids. Trimming pared 5 bases from V and 4 bases from J, leaving 14 bases between. From germline, CDR1 is LNHDA and CDR2 SQIVND (reference sequence). In nucleotides, the CDR3 is TGTGCCAGTAGTCTGGGACTGGGGGGAGAGACCCAGTACTTC. Translating it yields CASSLGLGGETQYF.

This rearrangement joins TRBV19 to TRBJ2-7; D perhaps matches TRBD2 (5 bases). The CDR3 has 13 residues. Germline CDR1 reads LNHDA; CDR2 reads SQIVND (reference sequence). V gave up 6 bases and J gave up 1 base, with 10 bases separating them. For the CDR3, the DNA is TGTGCCAGTAGAAAGAGGGAATCCTACGAGCAGTACTTC. Its translation is CASRKRESYEQYF.

The chain links TRBV5-6 to TRBJ1-6; D remains unclear. Germline-derived CDR1 and CDR2 are SGHDT and YYEEEE. The CDR3 has 15 residues. V shed 3 bases and J shed 0 bases, with 7 bases lying between them. The CDR3 is CASSSESSYNSPLHF. Written as DNA, the CDR3 is TGTGCCAGCAGCTCAGAAAGCTCCTATAATTCACCCCTCCACTTT.

The rearrangement joins TRBV5-1 to TRBJ2-5, with TRBD2 matching over 11 bases. This CDR3 spans 19 amino acids. Unmatched junction bases numbered 11, after V lost 1 base and J lost 0 bases. CDR1 and CDR2 from the germline V gene are SGHRS and YFSETQ. Written as DNA, the CDR3 is TGCGCCAGCAGCTTGAAGGTGGCTAGCGGGGGGAATTACCAAGAGACCCAGTACTTC. Encoded protein: CASSLKVASGGNYQETQYF.

The rearrangement links TRBV3-1 (or the pseudogene TRBV3-2) to TRBJ1-6; D gene uncertain. Between the trimmed V and J ends, which lost 1 base and 7 bases, there was a span of 8 bases. The CDR3 consists of 14 residues. Per the germline V gene, CDR1 is LGHDT and CDR2 is YNNKEL (reference sequence). CDR3 protein: CASSQVLGNSPLHF. As DNA, the CDR3 is TGTGCCAGCAGCCAAGTACTCGGGAATTCACCCCTCCACTTT.

The rearrangement links TRBV18 to TRBJ2-7; weak D call: TRBD1 (6 bases). Trimming removed 6 bases from V and 4 bases from J, with 19 bases in between. CDR3 length equals 15 residues. The V gene's germline CDR1 is KGHSH and CDR2 LQKENI. CDR3 nucleotides: TGTGCCAGCTCCCCAGGGGAGCCCTTTATGTACGAGCAGTACTTC. Protein product: CASSPGEPFMYEQYF.

This rearrangement joins TRBV7-2 to TRBJ1-2; TRBD1 matches at 7 bases. Trimming at V came to 6 bases and at J to 8 bases, leaving 12 bases not matched to a gene. Germline assignment: CDR1 SGHTA and CDR2 FQGNSA. The CDR3 is 14 residues long. The CDR3 is CASSSGTALPGYTF. CDR3 sequence (DNA): TGTGCCAGCAGTTCAGGGACAGCCCTCCCGGGCTACACCTTC.

The chain employs TRBV6-5 and TRBJ1-5; D is perhaps TRBD1 (5 bases). CDR3 size: 13 residues. In germline, CDR1 is MNHEY, CDR2 SVGAGI. Trimming shortened V by 6 bases and J by 8 bases, and 14 bases separated the two germline ends. The CDR3 coding sequence is TGTGCCAGCAGAGGGGTACCCCGGGAGCCCCAGCATTTT. Encoded protein: CASRGVPREPQHF.

This clone was picked up one time. This chain links TRBV25-1 with TRBJ1-5; D remains ambiguous. The CDR3 totals 13 residues. Germline assignment: CDR1 MGHDK and CDR2 SYGVNS. V lost 6 bases and J 2 bases, leaving 8 bases between the germline ends. The CDR3 DNA reads TGTGCCAGCAGAACAGATTGCAATCAGCCCCAGCATTTT. It codes for CASRTDCNQPQHF.

A single count supports this clone. V and J are TRBV2 and TRBJ1-1; D is possibly TRBD1 (6 bases). Trimming shortened V by 7 bases and J by 0 bases, and 12 bases separated the two germline ends. The CDR3 is 14 residues long. The germline CDR1 and CDR2 sequences are SNHLY and FYNNEI. The CDR3 sequence: CASNPGGLNTEAFF. DNA of the CDR3: TGTGCCAGCAATCCGGGGGGGCTGAACACTGAAGCTTTCTTT.

This clone was counted a single time. At one of its ends the junction is not consistent with the germline gene, which may arise from a read error. The CDR3 nucleotides read TGTGCCAGCAGCTTATATCCCCCAGGGGGCGCGGTGAGTTACGAGCAGTACTTC. Translated, it gives CASSLYPPGGAVSYEQYF. The J gene is TRBJ2-7, the V gene TRBV27, with 8 nucleotides matching TRBD1. The CDR3 sequence is 18 residues long. In germline, CDR1 is MNHEY, CDR2 SMNVEV (reference sequence).

This clone was picked up one time. V usage is TRBV27 and J usage is TRBJ2-7, with 11 bases matching TRBD2. The length of the CDR3 is 16 residues. Germline CDR1 MNHEY, CDR2 SMNVEV (reference sequence). Losses at the gene ends were 6 bases for V and 2 bases for J; bases not matched to a gene: 9. The CDR3 sequence is CASSPTLAGGPYEQYF. CDR3 in DNA: TGTGCCAGCAGCCCAACCCTAGCGGGGGGCCCCTACGAGCAGTACTTC.

V usage is TRBV4-1 and J usage is TRBJ1-1; D remains ambiguous. This CDR3 has 14 amino acids. V was trimmed by 3 bases and J by 1 base, leaving 9 bases between them. The germline V gene encodes CDR1 MGHRA and CDR2 YSYEKL. The CDR3 loop is CASSQRHPNTEAFF. DNA of the CDR3: TGCGCCAGCAGCCAGAGACACCCGAACACTGAAGCTTTCTTT.

The chain has TRBV15 and TRBJ1-2, with TRBD1 matching over 8 bases. The V segment lost 0 bases and the J segment 4 bases; nucleotides outside the gene matches: 7. The germline V gene has CDR1 LNHNV and CDR2 YYDKDF (reference sequence). The CDR3 has 16 residues. CDR3 DNA: TGTGCCACCAGCAGAGAAGACAGGGGCGCTGGCTATGGCTACACCTTC. This encodes CATSREDRGAGYGYTF.

Only a few counts were recorded for this clone. This chain connects TRBV29-1 to TRBJ1-1; TRBD1 might be the D (6 bases). Between the trimmed V and J ends, which lost 6 bases and 11 bases, there was a span of 16 bases. Germline V gene lookup returns CDR1 SQVTM and CDR2 ANQGSEA. This CDR3 is built from 11 residues. The CDR3 reads CSVGQIEEAFF. The CDR3 DNA reads as TGCAGCGTCGGACAGATAGAAGAGGCTTTCTTT.

The rearrangement joins TRBV21-1 to TRBJ1-1; no check of the table's D call, TRBD1, against the DNA was made. TRBV21-1 is a pseudogene locus. The CDR3 length is 17 residues. CDR3 nucleotide sequence: TGTGCCAGCAGCAATTACCAGCAGGGTGGCAAGAACACTGAAGCTTTCTTT. Protein: CASSNYQQGGKNTEAFF.